Listed below are T cell receptor beta chains from one sample, sequenced in a study of T-cell memory formation after mild COVID-19. TCRdb processed the 5' RACE reads anew with MiXCR; each CDR3 protein has one entry. The sample records under 450,000 distinct CDR3 sequences, roughly a quarter being singletons. Sample: PBMCs or a T cell subset sorted from them (not recorded which). The receptors come from an adult woman who had mild COVID-19 (a few samples of this study predate the infection). Cell type and time point are not known. CDR3s include the opening cysteine and the closing phenylalanine or tryptophan. Each record gives: J gene, V gene, D gene, clone size, CDR3 protein, CDR3 DNA. The D gene is left open where the match is weak. Clone size is given for some rows only: seen once, a few or many times, or a class if the clone is expanded.

TRBJ1-5 | TRBV5-1 | NA | few | CASSLRSAEYSNQPQHF | TGCGCCAGCAGCTTGAGGTCAGCTGAATATAGCAATCAGCCCCAGCATTTT
TRBJ2-7 | TRBV29-1 | TRBD2 | NA | CSGGTSGNEQYF | TGCAGCGGGGGGACTAGCGGGAACGAGCAGTACTTC
TRBJ2-1 | TRBV2 | TRBD1 | many | CASRETGDGNEQFF | TGTGCCAGCAGGGAGACAGGGGATGGGAATGAGCAGTTCTTC
TRBJ2-2 | TRBV6-5 | TRBD1 | NA | CASSHGTGIGELFF | TGTGCCAGCAGCCACGGGACAGGGATCGGGGAGCTGTTTTTT
TRBJ2-1 | TRBV18 | TRBD2 | NA | CASSPGRLAGVNEQFF | TGTGCCAGCTCACCAGGGAGACTAGCGGGGGTCAATGAGCAGTTCTTC
TRBJ1-1 | TRBV12-3/TRBV12-4 | TRBD1 | NA | CASSPFGYSRGTEAFF | TGTGCCAGCAGTCCATTCGGGTACTCCAGGGGGACTGAAGCTTTCTTT
TRBJ1-1 | TRBV7-9 | NA | few | CASFTGQYESTEAFF | TGTGCCAGCTTCACCGGACAGTATGAAAGCACTGAAGCTTTCTTT
TRBJ2-7 | TRBV10-3 | NA | few | CAISDEGGNTHEQYF | TGTGCCATCAGTGACGAAGGGGGAAATACGCACGAGCAGTACTTC
TRBJ2-5 | TRBV5-1 | NA | few | CASSLTASRETQYF | TGCGCCAGCAGCTTGACCGCCTCGAGGGAGACCCAGTACTTC
TRBJ2-1 | TRBV7-3 | TRBD1 | few | CASSWDRANEQFF | TGTGCCAGCAGCTGGGACAGGGCCAATGAGCAGTTCTTC
TRBJ2-3 | TRBV30 | NA | NA | CAWSRWESTDTQYF | TGTGCCTGGAGCCGCTGGGAAAGCACAGATACGCAGTATTTT
TRBJ1-6 | TRBV6-2/TRBV6-3 | NA | NA | CASSYSKGGALPGNSPLHF | TGTGCCAGCAGTTACTCGAAGGGCGGGGCTCTTCCTGGTAATTCACCCCTCCACTTT
TRBJ2-7 | TRBV29-1 | TRBD1 | NA | CSVLGQGDYEQYF | TGCAGCGTTCTCGGACAGGGTGACTACGAGCAGTACTTC
TRBJ2-2 | TRBV7-3 | NA | many | CASSLDPTGELFF | TGTGCCAGCAGCCTAGACCCTACCGGGGAGCTGTTTTTT
TRBJ1-2 | TRBV6-6 | TRBD1 | NA | CASSYSTGGANYGYTF | TGTGCCAGCAGTTACTCGACAGGGGGCGCGAACTATGGCTACACCTTC
TRBJ1-1 | TRBV21-1 | NA | NA | CASSKGGPGETEAFF | TGTGCCAGCAGCAAAGGGGGTCCGGGAGAGACTGAAGCTTTCTTT
TRBJ1-2 | TRBV2 | NA | NA | CASSPQTRGMSGYTF | TGTGCCAGCAGTCCCCAAACCCGGGGTATGTCCGGCTACACCTTC
TRBJ2-7 | TRBV12-3/TRBV12-4 | TRBD1 | NA | CASSLALGQGAYEQYF | TGTGCCAGCAGTTTAGCGCTGGGGCAGGGGGCTTACGAGCAGTACTTC
TRBJ2-6 | TRBV7-3 | NA | many | CASSKNRVLSGANVLTF | TGTGCCAGCAGCAAGAACAGGGTTTTGTCCGGGGCCAACGTCCTGACTTTC
TRBJ2-7 | TRBV2 | NA | few | CASNDGPYEQYF | TGTGCCAGCAACGACGGGCCCTACGAGCAGTACTTC
TRBJ2-1 | TRBV11-2 | NA | NA | CASSLWTSSYNEQFF | TGTGCCAGCAGCTTATGGACCTCCTCCTACAATGAGCAGTTCTTC
TRBJ2-1 | TRBV7-6 | TRBD2 | NA | CASSSQGLAGGYNEQFF | TGTGCCAGCAGCTCCCAAGGCCTAGCGGGTGGATACAATGAGCAGTTCTTC
TRBJ2-3 | TRBV13 | TRBD2 | few | CASSLDSGATTDTQYF | TGTGCCAGCAGCTTAGATAGCGGGGCTACCACAGATACGCAGTATTTT
TRBJ2-2 | TRBV7-2 | NA | NA | CASSLRRDKNTGELFF | TGTGCCAGCAGCCTCCGCCGGGACAAGAACACCGGGGAGCTGTTTTTT
TRBJ2-1 | TRBV6-5 | TRBD2 | NA | CASSYGASGSSSF | TGTGCCAGCAGTTACGGAGCTAGCGGGAGTTCCTCCTTC
TRBJ2-1 | TRBV14 | NA | NA | CASSQLGTTYNEQFF | TGTGCCAGCAGCCAACTAGGGACCACCTACAATGAGCAGTTCTTC
TRBJ1-4 | TRBV25-1 | TRBD1 | NA | CASSEFDRDEKLFF | TGTGCCAGCAGTGAATTCGACAGGGACGAAAAACTGTTTTTT
TRBJ2-7 | TRBV14 | NA | NA | CASSQDRIEQYF | TGTGCCAGCAGCCAAGATCGGATCGAGCAGTACTTC
TRBJ2-5 | TRBV29-1 | NA | few | CSVGSATSIQYF | TGCAGCGTTGGCAGCGCCACTAGCATCCAGTACTTC
TRBJ2-3 | TRBV9 | NA | NA | CASSALVSTDTQYF | TGTGCCAGCAGCGCCCTCGTCTCCACAGATACGCAGTATTTT
TRBJ2-7 | TRBV7-3 | NA | NA | CASSAPSSYEQYF | TGTGCCAGCAGCGCGCCCTCTTCCTACGAGCAGTACTTC